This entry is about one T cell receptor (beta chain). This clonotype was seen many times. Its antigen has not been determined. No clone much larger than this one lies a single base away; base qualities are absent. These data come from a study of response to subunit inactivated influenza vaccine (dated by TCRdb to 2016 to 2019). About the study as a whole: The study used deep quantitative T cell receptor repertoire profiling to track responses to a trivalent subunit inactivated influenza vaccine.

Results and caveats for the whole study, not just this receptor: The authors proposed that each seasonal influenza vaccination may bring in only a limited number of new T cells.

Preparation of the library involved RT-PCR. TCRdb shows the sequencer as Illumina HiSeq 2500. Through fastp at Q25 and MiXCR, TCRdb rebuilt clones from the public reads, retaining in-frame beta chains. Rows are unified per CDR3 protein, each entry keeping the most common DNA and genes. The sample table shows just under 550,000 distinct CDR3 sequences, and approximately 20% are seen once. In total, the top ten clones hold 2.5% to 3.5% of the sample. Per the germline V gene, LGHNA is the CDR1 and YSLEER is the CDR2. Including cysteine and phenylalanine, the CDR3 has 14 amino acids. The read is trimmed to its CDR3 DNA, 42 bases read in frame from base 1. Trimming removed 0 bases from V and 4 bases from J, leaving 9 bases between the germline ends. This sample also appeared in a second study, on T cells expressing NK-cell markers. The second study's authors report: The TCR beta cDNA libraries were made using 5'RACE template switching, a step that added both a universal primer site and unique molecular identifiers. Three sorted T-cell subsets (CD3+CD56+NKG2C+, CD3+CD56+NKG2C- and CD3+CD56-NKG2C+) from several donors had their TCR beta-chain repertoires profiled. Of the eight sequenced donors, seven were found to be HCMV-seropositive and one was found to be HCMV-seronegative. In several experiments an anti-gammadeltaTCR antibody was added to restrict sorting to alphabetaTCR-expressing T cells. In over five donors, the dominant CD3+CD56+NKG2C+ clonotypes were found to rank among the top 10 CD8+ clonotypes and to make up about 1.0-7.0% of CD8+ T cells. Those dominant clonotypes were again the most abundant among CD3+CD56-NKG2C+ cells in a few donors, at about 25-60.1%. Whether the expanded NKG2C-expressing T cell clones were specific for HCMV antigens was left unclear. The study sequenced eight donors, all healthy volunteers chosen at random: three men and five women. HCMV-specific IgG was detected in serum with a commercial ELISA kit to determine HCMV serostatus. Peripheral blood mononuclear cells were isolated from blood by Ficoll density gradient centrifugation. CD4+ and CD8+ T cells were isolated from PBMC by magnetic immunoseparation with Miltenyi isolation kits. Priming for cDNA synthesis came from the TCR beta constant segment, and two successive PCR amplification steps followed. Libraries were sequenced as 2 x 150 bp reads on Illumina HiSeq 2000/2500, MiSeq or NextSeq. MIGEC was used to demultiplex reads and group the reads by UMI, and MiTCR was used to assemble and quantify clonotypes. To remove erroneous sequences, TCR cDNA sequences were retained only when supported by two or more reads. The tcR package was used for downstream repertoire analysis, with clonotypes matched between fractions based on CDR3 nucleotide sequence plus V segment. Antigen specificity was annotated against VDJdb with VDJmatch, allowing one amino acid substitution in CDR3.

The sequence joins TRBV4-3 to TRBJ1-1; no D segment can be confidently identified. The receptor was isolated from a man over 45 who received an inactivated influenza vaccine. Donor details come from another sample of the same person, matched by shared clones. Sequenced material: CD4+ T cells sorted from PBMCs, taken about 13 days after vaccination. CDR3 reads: CASSQEPRRTEAFF. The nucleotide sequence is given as TGCGCCAGCAGCCAAGAGCCTAGGCGCACTGAAGCTTTCTTT.